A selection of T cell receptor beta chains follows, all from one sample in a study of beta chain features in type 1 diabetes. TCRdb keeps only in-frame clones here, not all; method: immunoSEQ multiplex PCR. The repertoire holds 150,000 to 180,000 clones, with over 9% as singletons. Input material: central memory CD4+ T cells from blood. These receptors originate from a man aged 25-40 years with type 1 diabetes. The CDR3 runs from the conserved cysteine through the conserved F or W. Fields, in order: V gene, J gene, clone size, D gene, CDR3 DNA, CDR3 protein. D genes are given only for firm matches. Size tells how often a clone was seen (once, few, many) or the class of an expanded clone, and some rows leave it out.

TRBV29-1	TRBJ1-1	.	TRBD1	TGCAGCGGCGGACAGGGAGGAGCGGGCGCTGAAGCTTTCTTT	CSGGQGGAGAEAFF
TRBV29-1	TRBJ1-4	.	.	TGCAGCGTTGAGTCTACTGAAAAACTGTTTTTT	CSVESTEKLFF
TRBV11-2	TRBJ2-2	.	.	TGTGCCAGCAGCTTATGGGCAGGGCTTCTCACCGGGGAGCTGTTTTTT	CASSLWAGLLTGELFF
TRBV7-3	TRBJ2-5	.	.	TGTGCCAGCAGCTCGGGACAACGCCAAGAGACCCAGTACTTC	CASSSGQRQETQYF
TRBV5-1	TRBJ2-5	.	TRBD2	TGCGCCAGCAGCGATCTTAGCGGGGCCCAAGAGACCCAGTACTTC	CASSDLSGAQETQYF
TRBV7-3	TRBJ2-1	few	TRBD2	TGTGCCAGCAGCCATAAAGGGACGGCACTAGCGGGAGCTGAGCAGTTCTTC	CASSHKGTALAGAEQFF
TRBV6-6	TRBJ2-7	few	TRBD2	TGTGCCAGCAGTTTGAGGCTAGCGGGCTCCGAGCAGTACTTC	CASSLRLAGSEQYF
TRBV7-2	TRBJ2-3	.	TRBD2	TGTGCCAGCAGCTCTCGGACTAGCTTTACGCAGTATTTT	CASSSRTSFTQYF
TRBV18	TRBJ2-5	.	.	TGTGCCAGCTCACTCGGCAGGGAAGAGACCCAGTACTTC	CASSLGREETQYF
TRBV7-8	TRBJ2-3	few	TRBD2	TGTGCCAGCAGCTTCCCCGGGACTAGCGGGAGCACCAGCACAGATACGCAGTATTTT	CASSFPGTSGSTSTDTQYF
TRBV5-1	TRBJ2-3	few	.	TGCGCCAGCAGAGGAGGCGAGAGCACAGATACGCAGTATTTT	CASRGGESTDTQYF
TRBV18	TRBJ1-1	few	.	TGTGCCAGCTCAAACCAGGCGAACACTGAAGCTTTCTTT	CASSNQANTEAFF
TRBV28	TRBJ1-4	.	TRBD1	TGTGCCAGCAGTTGGGCGGACAGGGGTGAAAAACTGTTTTTT	CASSWADRGEKLFF
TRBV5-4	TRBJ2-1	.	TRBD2	TGTGCCAGCAGCTTTAGCGGGAGTAGCTACAATGAGCAGTTCTTC	CASSFSGSSYNEQFF
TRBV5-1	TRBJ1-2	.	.	TGCGCCAGCAGCAGGTTAGCCGCTAACTATGGCTACACCTTC	CASSRLAANYGYTF
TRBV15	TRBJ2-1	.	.	TGTGCCACCAGCAGAGGACTCAATGAGCAGTTCTTC	CATSRGLNEQFF
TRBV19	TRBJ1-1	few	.	TGTGCCAGTAGTAGGTTAGACAGTATGAACACTGAAGCTTTCTTT	CASSRLDSMNTEAFF
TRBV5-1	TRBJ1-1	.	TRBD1	TGCGCCAGCAGCATTGGACAGGGCGGCACTGAAGCTTTCTTT	CASSIGQGGTEAFF
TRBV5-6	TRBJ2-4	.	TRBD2	TGTGCCAGCAGCGTAGCGGGTCTAGCCAAAAACATTCAGTACTTC	CASSVAGLAKNIQYF
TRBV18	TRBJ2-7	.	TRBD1	TGTGCCAGCTCACGGGGACAGGGGAACGAGCAGTACTTC	CASSRGQGNEQYF
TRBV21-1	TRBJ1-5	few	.	TGTGCCAGCGGACTCGACAGGGCCTTCCATCAGCCCCAGCATTTT	CASGLDRAFHQPQHF
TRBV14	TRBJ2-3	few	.	TGTGCCAGCAAAGAATCGGGGGATACGCAGTATTTT	CASKESGDTQYF
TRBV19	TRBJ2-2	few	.	TGTGCCAGTAGTCGCCGGGAAATTCTGGTTGCCGGGGAGCTGTTTTTT	CASSRREILVAGELFF
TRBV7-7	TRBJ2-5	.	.	TGTGCTAGCAGCCCACGCGTCGGGGAGACCCAGTACTTC	CASSPRVGETQYF
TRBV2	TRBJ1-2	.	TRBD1	TGTGCCAGCAGATCCCGAGGAGACAGGGGAACGGAGGGCTACACCTTC	CASRSRGDRGTEGYTF
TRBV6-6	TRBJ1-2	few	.	TGTGCCAGCGGCACCTCCTATGGCTACACCTTC	CASGTSYGYTF